Presented here are 26 T cell receptor beta chains from one specimen sequenced in a study of blood T cell repertoires in COVID-19. Produced via immunoSEQ multiplex PCR; TCRdb's table is partial and in-frame only. This sample has fewer than 200,000 clones, with around four fifths found just once. The sequencing input was PBMCs or T cells enriched from blood (not recorded which). The receptors here all came from a man aged 50-60 years who had recovered from COVID-19.

The CDR3 sequence is CASSVDEGTNEKLFF. The CDR3 bases are TGTGCCAGCAGCGTAGATGAGGGAACTAATGAAAAACTGTTTTTT. V usage is TRBV9 and J usage is TRBJ1-4; D gene unclear. The germline V gene has CDR1 SGDLS and CDR2 YYNGEE. The CDR3 spans 15 residues. V lost 0 bases to trimming and J lost 1 base, with 7 bases between them.

To note about this clone: One end of the junction fails to match germline, which may point to a read error. The V call is TRBV29-1, the J call TRBJ2-1, with 7 bases lining up with TRBD1. This CDR3 contains 14 residues. CDR1 is SQVTM and CDR2 is ANQGSEA in the germline V gene. CDR3 DNA: TGCAGCGTTAAAGACAGGGCCTCCTACAATGAGCAGTTCTTC. Encoded protein: CSVKDRASYNEQFF.

This chain links TRBV7-2 with TRBJ2-6; D gene ambiguous. From germline, CDR1 is SGHTA and CDR2 FQGNSA. The CDR3 sequence is 14 residues long. Trimming removed 7 bases at V and 0 bases at J, with 7 bases between. CDR3 protein: CASTYSSGANVLTF. In DNA, the CDR3 is TGTGCCAGCACCTATTCCTCTGGGGCCAACGTCCTGACTTTC. Combining the CDR3 with reference TRBV7-2 and TRBJ2-6 gives the whole variable domain GAGVSQSPSNKVTEKGKDVELRCDPISGHTALYWYRQSLGQGLEFLIYFQGNSAPDKSGLPSDRFSAERTGGSVSTLTIQRTQQEDSAVYLCASTYSSGANVLTFGAGSRLTVL.

The rearrangement links TRBV9 to TRBJ2-1; D might be TRBD2 (5 bases). V lost 3 bases, J lost 3 bases, and 25 bases lay in between. Per the germline V gene, CDR1 is SGDLS and CDR2 is YYNGEE. The length of the CDR3 is 19 residues. The CDR3 region is CASSAPVGRGLENYNEQFF. Written as DNA, the CDR3 is TGTGCCAGCAGCGCTCCAGTGGGCCGGGGATTGGAAAACTACAATGAGCAGTTCTTC. The full variable domain, with the rest looked up from reference TRBV9 and TRBJ2-1, is DSGVTQTPKHLITATGQRVTLRCSPRSGDLSVYWYQQSLDQGLQFLIQYYNGEERAKGNILERFSAQQFPDLHSELNLSSLELGDSALYFCASSAPVGRGLENYNEQFFGPGTRLTVL.

The chain joins TRBV7-2 to TRBJ1-1; D is perhaps TRBD1 (5 bases). Germline assignment: CDR1 SGHTA and CDR2 FQGNSA. Between the trimmed V and J ends, which lost 2 bases and 7 bases, there was a span of 17 bases. The CDR3 is made up of 15 amino acids. CDR3 in amino acids: CASSLSNAGRSEAFF. The DNA for the CDR3 is TGTGCCAGCAGCTTATCCAATGCAGGGCGAAGTGAAGCTTTCTTT.

This chain uses TRBV30 with TRBJ2-5; 8 bases agree with TRBD1. The CDR3 loop spans 15 amino acids. Losses at the gene ends were 2 bases for V and 7 bases for J; bases not matched to a gene: 12. Germline V CDR1 and CDR2: GTSNPN, SVGIG (reference sequence). CDR3 region: CAWSRLGQGLGTQYF. CDR3 coding DNA: TGTGCCTGGAGTCGGCTCGGACAGGGTCTAGGGACCCAGTACTTC.

The chain carries TRBV19 and TRBJ2-5; 8 bases align to TRBD1. Trimming took 4 bases from V and 4 from J; bases not matched to a gene: 5. Germline lookup yields CDR1 LNHDA and CDR2 SQIVND (reference sequence). There are 14 residues in the CDR3. CDR3 in DNA: TGTGCCAGTAGTAGCAGGGGGCTCGGAGAGACCCAGTACTTC. Protein product: CASSSRGLGETQYF.

The CDR3 loop reads CASSLQKSNSPLHF. CDR3 bases: TGCGCCAGCAGCTTACAAAAAAGTAATTCACCCCTCCACTTT. V and J are TRBV5-1 and TRBJ1-6; D is unclear. Germline V gives CDR1 SGHRS, CDR2 YFSETQ. V lost 2 bases and J lost 6, with 9 bases in between. This CDR3 spans 14 amino acids.

The rearrangement joins TRBV12-3 or TRBV12-4 to TRBJ1-6; D unclear. The V and J ends lost 1 base and 14 bases respectively, with 9 bases between them. The CDR3 consists of 12 residues. Here the CDR3 DNA reads TGTGCCAGCAGTTTAGGTCGGGAGACCCTCCACTTT. Amino acids: CASSLGRETLHF.

CDR3 sequence reads: CASSTQQGSTEAFF. Here the CDR3 DNA reads TGTGCCAGCAGTACACAACAGGGGAGCACTGAAGCTTTCTTT. The V and J genes are TRBV27 and TRBJ1-1, with TRBD1 identical over 7 bases. CDR1 and CDR2 from the germline V gene are MNHEY and SMNVEV (reference sequence). This CDR3 is 14 amino acids long. V lost 5 bases and J lost 4; bases outside the gene matches: 7.

The V call is TRBV5-4, the J call TRBJ2-2; possibly TRBD1 for D (5 bases). V was clipped by 2 bases and J by 5 bases, with 13 bases between them. CDR3 length: 15 residues. From germline, CDR1 is SGHNT and CDR2 YYREEE (reference sequence). DNA for the CDR3: TGTGCCAGCAGCTTACAGGTTTGGGGTACCGGGGAGCTGTTTTTT. Translation gives CASSLQVWGTGELFF. The whole variable domain, remainder taken from reference TRBV5-4 and TRBJ2-2, is ETGVTQSPTHLIKTRGQQVTLRCSSQSGHNTVSWYQQALGQGPQFIFQYYREEENGRGNFPPRFSGLQFPNYSSELNVNALELDDSALYLCASSLQVWGTGELFFGEGSRLTVL.

The J gene is TRBJ2-1, the V gene TRBV14; 7 nucleotides line up with TRBD1. V was pared by 2 bases and J by 3 bases, with 13 bases of the junction left unmatched. The CDR3 spans 18 residues. The germline gives CDR1 SGHDN, CDR2 FVKESK. The CDR3 protein is CASSQNRDRLHRYNEQFF. The CDR3 coding sequence is TGTGCCAGCAGCCAAAACCGGGACAGATTACATCGCTACAATGAGCAGTTCTTC.

The chain combines TRBV6-1 with TRBJ1-5; TRBD1 aligns across 7 bases. Germline V gene lookup returns CDR1 MNHNS and CDR2 SASEGT. This CDR3 is 16 amino acids long. Trimming took 3 bases from V and 7 from J; bases not matched to a gene: 12. CDR3 sequence reads: CASSDLLTGLGQPQHF. As DNA, the CDR3 is TGTGCCAGCAGTGACCTGCTGACAGGGTTGGGGCAGCCCCAGCATTTT.

The chain has TRBV19 and TRBJ1-5; the D gene is possibly TRBD1 (6 bases). Germline CDR1 is LNHDA and CDR2 is SQIVND (reference sequence). CDR3 length: 16 amino acids. Trimming took off 2 bases at V and 4 bases at J, with 15 bases between the two ends. In DNA, the CDR3 is TGTGCCAGTAGTATAATGGCGGACAGAAGAAATCAGCCCCAGCATTTT. Protein: CASSIMADRRNQPQHF.

The chain joins TRBV18 to TRBJ2-1, with TRBD2 as a possible D gene (6 bases). Germline CDR1 and CDR2: KGHSH and LQKENI. The CDR3 runs to 14 residues. Deletions cut 3 bases from V and 9 bases from J, with 15 bases between. CDR3 nucleotide sequence: TGTGCCAGCTCACCCGCCGGGGGAAGGGGTGAGCAGTTCTTC. As protein: CASSPAGGRGEQFF. Variable domain in full (rest from reference TRBV18 and TRBJ2-1): NAGVMQNPRHLVRRRGQEARLRCSPMKGHSHVYWYRQLPEEGLKFMVYLQKENIIDESGMPKERFSAEFPKEGPSILRIQQVVRGDSAAYFCASSPAGGRGEQFFGPGTRLTVL.

The chain carries TRBV11-1 and TRBJ2-2; 9 bases line up with TRBD1. The CDR3 totals 14 residues. Germline V CDR1 and CDR2: SGHAT, FQDESV (reference sequence). V dropped 5 bases and J dropped 3; count of bases not matched to a gene: 1. The CDR3 bases are TGTGCCAGCAGCCGGGACAGGGACACCGGGGAGCTGTTTTTT. Residues: CASSRDRDTGELFF.

The chain has TRBV7-9 and TRBJ2-7, with 15 bases matching TRBD2. The CDR3 runs 17 residues. V shed 6 bases and J 0 bases; nucleotides not matched to a gene: 6. The V gene's germline CDR1 is SEHNR and CDR2 FQNEAQ (reference sequence). The CDR3 loop reads CASSRTSGGAFSYEQYF. The CDR3 nucleotides are TGTGCCAGCAGTCGGACTAGCGGGGGGGCGTTCTCCTACGAGCAGTACTTC.

This chain uses TRBV4-3 with TRBJ1-4, with D possibly being TRBD1 (6 bases). The CDR3 runs 18 residues. V lost 3 bases to trimming and J lost 3 bases, with 20 bases between them. Germline CDR1 and CDR2: LGHNA and YSLEER. The CDR3 spells CASSHDLAQTGPNEKLFF. In DNA form, the CDR3 reads TGCGCCAGCAGCCACGACTTAGCTCAGACAGGTCCTAATGAAAAACTGTTTTTT.

The V gene is TRBV2, the J gene TRBJ2-5; the match to TRBD1 covers 7 bases. CDR1 and CDR2 from the germline V gene are SNHLY and FYNNEI. V dropped 3 bases and J dropped 2; count of bases not matched to a gene: 9. The length of the CDR3 is 16 residues. For the CDR3, the DNA is TGTGCCAGCAGTGATAGGGGGCCATCAGGACAAGAGACCCAGTACTTC. Its protein is CASSDRGPSGQETQYF.

The V and J genes are TRBV21-1 and TRBJ1-1; no check of the table's D call, TRBD1, against the DNA was made. TRBV21-1 is marked as a pseudogene. This CDR3 spans 17 amino acids. DNA of the CDR3: TGTGCCAGCAGGGGGAAATATGGGACAGCCGGAAAAGGGGAAGCTTTCTTT. Translation: CASRGKYGTAGKGEAFF.

This clone has only one observation. The V call is TRBV15, the J call TRBJ1-4, with TRBD1 identical over 8 bases. The V segment lost 0 bases and the J segment 5 bases; nucleotides outside the gene matches: 5. Germline-derived CDR1 and CDR2 are LNHNV and YYDKDF (reference sequence). CDR3 length: 16 amino acids. CDR3 sequence reads: CATSRDGGQVNEKLFF. The CDR3 bases are TGTGCCACCAGCAGAGATGGGGGACAGGTCAATGAAAAACTGTTTTTT.

This clone was detected once. The gene calls are TRBV18 and TRBJ2-7, with 8 bases identical to TRBD1. Germline-derived CDR1 and CDR2 are KGHSH and LQKENI. The CDR3 sequence is 15 residues long. Trimming at V came to 3 bases and at J to 3 bases, leaving 7 bases not matched to a gene. CDR3 sequence (DNA): TGTGCCAGCTCACCTACCCGGGACAGGCTCTACGAGCAGTACTTC. This sequence encodes CASSPTRDRLYEQYF.

This clone has only one observation. The chain is built from TRBV4-2 and TRBJ2-2; TRBD2 might be the D (7 bases). Germline-derived CDR1 and CDR2 are LGHNA and YNFKEQ. V lost 0 bases, J lost 3 bases, and 11 bases lay in between. The CDR3 covers 16 residues. The CDR3 DNA follows: TGTGCCAGCAGCCAAGAGCGGGGGCCATACACCGGGGAGCTGTTTTTT. Translating gives CASSQERGPYTGELFF.

The V call is TRBV3-1 (or the pseudogene TRBV3-2), the J call TRBJ2-4, with D possibly being TRBD1 (6 bases). The V gene's germline CDR1 is LGHDT and CDR2 YNNKEL (reference sequence). V was clipped by 4 bases and J by 9 bases, with 16 bases between them. There are 14 residues in the CDR3. Written as DNA, the CDR3 is TGTGCCAGCAGCCCCCCGGTCAGGGGCAGCATTCAGTACTTC. It specifies CASSPPVRGSIQYF.

The chain carries TRBV2 and TRBJ2-5, with TRBD2 as a possible D gene (6 bases). V lost 4 bases, J lost 1 base, and 7 bases lay in between. This CDR3 spans 13 amino acids. CDR1 and CDR2 (germline): SNHLY, FYNNEI. The CDR3 here is CASSGGTQETQYF. The DNA of the CDR3 is TGTGCCAGCAGTGGCGGGACCCAAGAGACCCAGTACTTC.

This clone was seen only a few times. This chain links TRBV4-3 with TRBJ2-1, with D tentatively TRBD1 (6 bases). Trimming removed 3 bases from V and 0 bases from J, with 12 bases in between. This CDR3 is 16 amino acids long. Germline V CDR1 and CDR2: LGHNA, YSLEER. CDR3 sequence: CASSQRGTSSYNEQFF. The DNA for the CDR3 is TGCGCCAGCAGCCAGCGAGGGACAAGCTCCTACAATGAGCAGTTCTTC.